What follows are 26 T cell receptor beta chains derived from one specimen sequenced in a study of cytomegalovirus exposure and HLA in healthy donors. The PCR employed 60 Vbeta primers together with 13 Jbeta primers. TCRdb keeps only in-frame clones here, not all; method: immunoSEQ multiplex PCR. The sample holds approximately 110,000 clones, 69% seen once. What was sequenced was PBMCs. The receptors originated from a woman in her sixties or seventies in good health and CMV-seropositive.

The rearrangement uses TRBV4-1 and TRBJ1-2, with TRBD1 identical over 7 bases. Losses at the gene ends were 3 bases for V and 11 bases for J; bases not matched to a gene: 12. Germline V gives CDR1 MGHRA, CDR2 YSYEKL. This CDR3 comprises 14 residues. In nucleotides, the CDR3 is TGCGCCAGCAGCCACCTTCTGGACAGGACAGGTTACACCTTC. Translating gives CASSHLLDRTGYTF.

This clone was observed once. The rearrangement uses TRBV29-1 and TRBJ1-2; D gene ambiguous. The CDR3 has 14 amino acids. Trimming pared 6 bases from V and 0 bases from J, leaving 14 bases between. Germline V gives CDR1 SQVTM, CDR2 ANQGSEA. The CDR3 sequence is CSVLFTSSNYGYTF. The CDR3 region has the DNA TGCAGCGTGCTCTTTACAAGTTCTAACTATGGCTACACCTTC.

The chain employs TRBV9 and TRBJ2-3; 9 bases fit TRBD2. Germline loops: CDR1 SGDLS, CDR2 YYNGEE. The CDR3 runs to 16 residues. The ends lost 0 bases at V and 2 bases at J; junction bases unmatched: 4. CDR3 loop: CASSVGAGGLTDTQYF. The CDR3 coding sequence is TGTGCCAGCAGCGTAGGAGCGGGGGGTCTCACAGATACGCAGTATTTT. Together with reference TRBV9 and TRBJ2-3, the CDR3 gives the full variable domain: DSGVTQTPKHLITATGQRVTLRCSPRSGDLSVYWYQQSLDQGLQFLIQYYNGEERAKGNILERFSAQQFPDLHSELNLSSLELGDSALYFCASSVGAGGLTDTQYFGPGTRLTVL.

On this clone itself: The junction departs from the called germline gene at one end, perhaps through a read error. V and J are TRBV6-1 and TRBJ2-7, with 7 bases aligning to TRBD2. The CDR3 is made up of 16 amino acids. Germline values: CDR1 MNHNS, CDR2 SASEGT. In DNA, the CDR3 is TGTGCCAGCAGCGAAGCGGGGCGGGGACTCTCCTACGAGCAGTACTTC. The encoded protein is CASSEAGRGLSYEQYF.

The V gene is TRBV2, the J gene TRBJ1-6; 7 bases are shared with TRBD1. The CDR3 totals 14 residues. The V and J ends lost 6 bases and 7 bases, in that order; junction bases with no gene match: 6. The V gene's germline CDR1 is SNHLY and CDR2 FYNNEI. The CDR3 region has the DNA TGTGCCAGCAGAACCGACAGGGTCAATTCACCCCTCCACTTT. Translation: CASRTDRVNSPLHF.

The CDR3 DNA reads TGCGCCAGCAGCTCCACCCCAGGGGGCTTAAGGGGAGAGACCCAGTACTTC. Its translation is CASSSTPGGLRGETQYF. This chain links TRBV5-1 with TRBJ2-5, with 8 nucleotides matching TRBD1. With 3 bases clipped from V and 4 bases from J, the junction kept 14 bases outside the gene matches. The CDR3 covers 17 residues. Germline V lookup: CDR1 SGHRS, CDR2 YFSETQ.

V is TRBV7-9 and J is TRBJ2-7, with 9 bases that match TRBD1. The CDR3 loop spans 14 amino acids. The J segment lost 4 bases and the V segment lost 5 bases, leaving 6 bases of the junction unmatched. Per the germline V gene, CDR1 is SEHNR and CDR2 is FQNEAQ (reference sequence). The CDR3 bases are TGTGCCAGCAGCCTAACAGGGGGCGAATACGAGCAGTACTTC. This gives the protein CASSLTGGEYEQYF.

The J gene is TRBJ2-1, the V gene TRBV7-2, with 8 bases that match TRBD2. The CDR3 has 19 amino acids. CDR1 and CDR2 (germline): SGHTA, FQGNSA. The ends lost 5 bases at V and 0 bases at J; junction bases unmatched: 15. The CDR3 coding sequence is TGTGCCAGCAGCCCCCGCGGGGGGTTGCTAACCTCCTCCTACAATGAGCAGTTCTTC. Encoded protein: CASSPRGGLLTSSYNEQFF.

The chain joins TRBV29-1 to TRBJ2-1; 10 nucleotides agree with TRBD2. The CDR3 totals 14 residues. The germline CDR1 and CDR2 sequences are SQVTM and ANQGSEA. V dropped 8 bases and J dropped 6; count of bases not matched to a gene: 10. CDR3 amino acids: CSQLSGGAANEQFF. DNA of the CDR3: TGCAGCCAATTGAGCGGGGGGGCCGCCAATGAGCAGTTCTTC.

This clone was seen only a few times. The gene calls are TRBV5-6 and TRBJ1-6, with D possibly being TRBD1 (5 bases). The CDR3 sequence is 15 residues long. Trimming cost V 2 bases and J 4 bases, with 10 bases left between them. Germline V gene lookup returns CDR1 SGHDT and CDR2 YYEEEE. This CDR3 is CASSLNRLYNSPLHF. CDR3 coding DNA: TGTGCCAGCAGCTTAAACAGGCTATATAATTCACCCCTCCACTTT.

The chain carries TRBV6-4 and TRBJ1-1, with TRBD1 identical over 7 bases. The germline gives CDR1 MRHNA, CDR2 SNTAGT. Trimming removed 2 bases from V and 4 bases from J; junction bases left unmatched: 7. The CDR3 length is 15 residues. The CDR3 spells CASSDTRQGSTEAFF. The CDR3 bases are TGTGCCAGCAGTGACACGAGACAGGGTTCCACTGAAGCTTTCTTT.

This chain uses TRBV2 with TRBJ2-7, with no clear D. The V end was cut by 4 bases, the J end by 1 base, with 8 bases between. This CDR3 comprises 13 residues. Germline CDR1 reads SNHLY; CDR2 reads FYNNEI. The CDR3 here is CASSVKRSYEQYF. DNA for the CDR3: TGTGCCAGCAGTGTTAAACGGTCCTACGAGCAGTACTTC.

V and J are TRBV27 and TRBJ1-1; maybe TRBD1 (5 bases). CDR3 length: 14 residues. Deletions cut 5 bases from V and 4 bases from J, with 14 bases between. CDR1 and CDR2 from the germline V gene are MNHEY and SMNVEV (reference sequence). The CDR3 region is CASSPPWGGTEAFF. CDR3 nucleotide sequence: TGTGCCAGCAGTCCACCTTGGGGGGGCACTGAAGCTTTCTTT.

The chain joins TRBV10-3 to TRBJ1-3; D is perhaps TRBD1 (5 bases). The CDR3 sequence is 14 residues long. Per germline, CDR1 ENHRY and CDR2 SYGVKD. V was pared by 2 bases and J by 1 base, with 6 bases between. This CDR3 is CAISEDSSGNTIYF. In DNA, the CDR3 is TGTGCCATCAGTGAGGACAGTTCTGGAAACACCATATATTTT.

The chain is built from TRBV5-1 and TRBJ2-2; tentative D call: TRBD2 (5 bases). Germline V gene data show CDR1 as SGHRS and CDR2 as YFSETQ. This CDR3 comprises 14 residues. V shed 4 bases and J shed 6 bases, with 13 bases lying between them. CDR3 sequence reads: CASSPEGVAGELFF. The CDR3 nucleotides read TGCGCCAGCAGCCCTGAGGGCGTGGCCGGGGAGCTGTTTTTT.

The rearrangement links TRBV5-1 to TRBJ2-7, with 8 bases fitting TRBD2. CDR3 length equals 14 residues. V shed 5 bases, J shed 6 bases, and the junction held 10 bases outside the gene matches. The germline V gene encodes CDR1 SGHRS and CDR2 YFSETQ. This chain's CDR3 is CASSRGGNQREQYF. The CDR3 nucleotides are TGCGCCAGCAGTCGGGGGGGGAACCAACGCGAGCAGTACTTC.

The genes are TRBV18 and TRBJ1-6; D may be TRBD1 (5 bases). Germline V CDR1 and CDR2: KGHSH, LQKENI. The CDR3 consists of 15 residues. The V end was cut by 3 bases, the J end by 7 bases, with 13 bases between. DNA for the CDR3: TGTGCCAGCTCACCCGGGGGGGTGGTGAATTCACCCCTCCACTTT. Residues: CASSPGGVVNSPLHF.

V and J are TRBV6-5 and TRBJ1-1; a possible D gene is TRBD1 (5 bases). Trimming took 6 bases from V and 0 from J, leaving 11 bases between them. Germline CDR1 and CDR2: MNHEY and SVGAGI. The CDR3 contains 14 residues. The CDR3 nucleotides are TGTGCCAGCAGCCGGACAATCTTGAACACTGAAGCTTTCTTT. It translates to CASSRTILNTEAFF.

The chain carries TRBV5-1 and TRBJ1-5; D is perhaps TRBD1 (6 bases). Trimming left V 0 bases short and J 1 base short, with 20 bases between. This CDR3 is built from 19 residues. In germline, CDR1 is SGHRS, CDR2 YFSETQ. CDR3 nucleotides: TGCGCCAGCAGCTTGGATGGACAGTCTACAACGGAGAGCAATCAGCCCCAGCATTTT. Translating gives CASSLDGQSTTESNQPQHF.

This rearrangement joins TRBV15 to TRBJ1-6; D might be TRBD1 (6 bases). The CDR3 length is 16 residues. With 0 bases removed from V and 6 bases from J, the gap between germline ends came to 12 bases. Germline V gene lookup returns CDR1 LNHNV and CDR2 YYDKDF (reference sequence). CDR3 sequence (DNA): TGTGCCACCAGCAGAGATGAAGGACAGCTTAATTCACCCCTCCACTTT. Encoded protein: CATSRDEGQLNSPLHF.

This sequence joins TRBV19 and TRBJ1-3; tentatively, D is TRBD1 (6 bases). CDR3 size: 16 residues. The germline V and J ends were trimmed by 5 bases and 0 bases, with 14 bases remaining between them. In germline, CDR1 is LNHDA, CDR2 SQIVND (reference sequence). CDR3 in amino acids: CASSRSGTLSGNTIYF. CDR3 DNA: TGTGCCAGTAGTCGATCCGGGACACTCTCTGGAAACACCATATATTTT.

The chain uses TRBV30 and TRBJ2-1, with 14 bases matching TRBD2. V trimming: 5 bases; J trimming: 4 bases; junction bases outside the gene matches: 7. Per germline, CDR1 GTSNPN and CDR2 SVGIG (reference sequence). The CDR3 runs to 16 residues. CDR3 residues: CAWVPGLAGVYNEQFF. CDR3 nucleotides: TGTGCCTGGGTCCCGGGACTAGCGGGGGTTTACAATGAGCAGTTCTTC.

The J gene is TRBJ1-6, the V gene TRBV30, with 7 bases lining up with TRBD1. The CDR3 sequence is 16 residues long. V gave up 5 bases and J gave up 0 bases; unmatched junction bases: 7. Germline values: CDR1 GTSNPN, CDR2 SVGIG (reference sequence). The CDR3 nucleotides are TGTGCCTGGTTGGGACAGTCAAGCTCCTATAATTCACCCCTCCACTTT. Translation: CAWLGQSSSYNSPLHF.

The J gene is TRBJ2-5, the V gene TRBV6-5; possibly TRBD1 for D (6 bases). CDR3 length: 13 residues. V gave up 5 bases and J gave up 5 bases, with 12 bases separating them. The germline V gene encodes CDR1 MNHEY and CDR2 SVGAGI. The CDR3 loop is CASSGTRLETQYF. The CDR3 coding sequence is TGTGCCAGCAGTGGGACAAGGTTGGAGACCCAGTACTTC.

This clone has just a few counts. The chain joins TRBV5-6 to TRBJ1-1; D gene unclear. V was trimmed by 2 bases and J by 2 bases, leaving 7 bases between them. The CDR3 is 13 residues long. Germline loops: CDR1 SGHDT, CDR2 YYEEEE. CDR3: CASSLNRNTEAFF. In DNA form, the CDR3 reads TGTGCCAGCAGCTTAAACAGAAACACTGAAGCTTTCTTT.

This clone was seen once. J is TRBJ2-7 and V is TRBV10-3; D unresolved. Germline V gene lookup returns CDR1 ENHRY and CDR2 SYGVKD. The CDR3 runs 12 residues. V lost 5 bases and J lost 1, with 6 bases in between. CDR3 in DNA: TGTGCCATCAGTCCGTTTTCCTACGAGCAGTACTTC. It specifies CAISPFSYEQYF.